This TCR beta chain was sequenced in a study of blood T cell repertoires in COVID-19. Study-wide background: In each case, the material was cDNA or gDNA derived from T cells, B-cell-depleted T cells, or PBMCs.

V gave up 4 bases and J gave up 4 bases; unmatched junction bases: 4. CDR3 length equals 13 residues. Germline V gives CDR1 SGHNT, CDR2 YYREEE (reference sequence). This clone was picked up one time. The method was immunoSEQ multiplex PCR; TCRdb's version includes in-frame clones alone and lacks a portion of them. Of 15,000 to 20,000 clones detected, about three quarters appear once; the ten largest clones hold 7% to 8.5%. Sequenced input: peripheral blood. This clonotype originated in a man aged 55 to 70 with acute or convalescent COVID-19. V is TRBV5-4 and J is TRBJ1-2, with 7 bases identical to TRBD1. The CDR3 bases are TGTGCCAGCAGCGCCGCAGGGGGCTATGGCTACACCTTC. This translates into CASSAAGGYGYTF.